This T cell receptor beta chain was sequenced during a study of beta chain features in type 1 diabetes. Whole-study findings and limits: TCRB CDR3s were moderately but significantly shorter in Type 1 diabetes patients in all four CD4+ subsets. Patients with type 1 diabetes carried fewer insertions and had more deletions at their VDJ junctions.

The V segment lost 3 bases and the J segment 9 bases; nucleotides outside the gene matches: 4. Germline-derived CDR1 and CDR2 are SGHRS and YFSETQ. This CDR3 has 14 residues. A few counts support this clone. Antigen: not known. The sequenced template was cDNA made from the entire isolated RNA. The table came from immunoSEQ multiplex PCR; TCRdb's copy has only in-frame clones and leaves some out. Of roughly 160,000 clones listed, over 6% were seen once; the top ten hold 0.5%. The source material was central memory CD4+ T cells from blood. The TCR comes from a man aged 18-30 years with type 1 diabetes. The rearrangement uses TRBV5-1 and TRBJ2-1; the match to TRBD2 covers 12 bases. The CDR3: CASSSASGGAEQFF. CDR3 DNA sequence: TGCGCCAGCAGCTCAGCTAGCGGGGGGGCTGAGCAGTTCTTC.